This T cell receptor (beta chain) comes out of a study of blood T cell repertoires in COVID-19. Overall study: The samples span acute and convalescent COVID-19 from the United States, Italy and Spain. PBMCs, B-cell-depleted T cells, or T cells provided the cDNA or gDNA that made up the material.

Original processing methods: Amplification of reference gene primers provided the estimated nucleated cell counts. The assay was immunoSEQ multiplex PCR, and TCRdb's table has in-frame clones only and misses some. The V and J calls and clone size were taken over from that table, and D and trimming were inferred from the DNA. The sample has some 200,000 clones; more than 85% are singletons. The receptor was isolated from a woman of 80 years or more in a cohort sampled during active or convalescent COVID-19. The sample taken for sequencing was peripheral blood.

The CDR3 is CASSIAPRPYGYTF. As DNA, the CDR3 is TGTGCCAGTAGTATAGCCCCTAGACCCTATGGCTACACCTTC. The J gene is TRBJ1-2, the V gene TRBV19; D uncertain. The germline V gene encodes CDR1 LNHDA and CDR2 SQIVND (reference sequence). V lost 1 base to trimming and J lost 4 bases, with 10 bases between them. The CDR3 contains 14 residues.